This T cell receptor beta chain was obtained from a study of Ad26.COV2.S vaccination and SARS-CoV-2 variants. Study background: The vaccine Ad26.COV2.S was put into the muscle once, or twice with 56 days between. Study results and limitations: Breadth, reportedly substantial, characterized the spike-specific CD8+ and CD4+ T cell responses after vaccination. From the TCR breadth and depth analyses, total T cell responses may have been underestimated.

The CDR3 has 20 residues. On this clone: Its antigen is not identified.

As to treatment: about 20 received Ad26.COV2.S at low or high dose, single or two shots; 5 received placebo; per-sample allocation not given. At day 63 after the first vaccine or placebo injection, samples were drawn. Boston hosted the donor, who was an adult aged 18-55 years. Some clones are missing from TCRdb's copy, which holds only in-frame ones; the method was immunoSEQ multiplex PCR. The repertoire holds roughly 300,000 clones, 88% seen once, with around 6.4% in the top ten. The TCR sequence derives from a person aged 18-60 years who received the Ad26.COV2.S COVID-19 vaccine or a placebo. The chain joins TRBV21-1 to TRBJ2-5. TRBV21-1 is marked as a pseudogene. The input for sequencing was peripheral blood, taken in a trial of Ad26.COV2.S vaccine versus placebo. The CDR3 nucleotides are TGTGCCAGCAGCAAAGGGGGCATACCCCTGAACTTTAGCGACCAAGAGACCCAGTACTTC. This translates into CASSKGGIPLNFSDQETQYF.